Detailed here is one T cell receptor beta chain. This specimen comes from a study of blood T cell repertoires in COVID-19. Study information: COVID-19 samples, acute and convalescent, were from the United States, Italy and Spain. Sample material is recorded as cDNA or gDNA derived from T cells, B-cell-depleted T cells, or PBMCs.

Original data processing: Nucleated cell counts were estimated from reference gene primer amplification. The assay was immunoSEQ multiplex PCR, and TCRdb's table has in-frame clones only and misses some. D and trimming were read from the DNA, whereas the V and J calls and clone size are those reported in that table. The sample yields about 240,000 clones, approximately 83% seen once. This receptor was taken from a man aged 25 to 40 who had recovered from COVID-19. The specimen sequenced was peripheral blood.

Here the CDR3 DNA reads TGTGCCAGTAGTACGGCCGGGACACCTGCCAACGTCCTGACTTTC. Its translation is CASSTAGTPANVLTF. The chain uses TRBV19 and TRBJ2-6; TRBD1 is a possible D gene (6 bases). Trimming left V 4 bases short and J 7 bases short, with 14 bases between. Germline V lookup: CDR1 LNHDA, CDR2 SQIVND (reference sequence). CDR3 size: 15 residues.